This TCR beta chain was recorded in a study of cytomegalovirus exposure and HLA in healthy donors. The V gene's germline CDR1 is SGHNT and CDR2 YYREEE (reference sequence). This CDR3 spans 14 amino acids. V shed 3 bases and J 5 bases; nucleotides not matched to a gene: 5. The PCR ran on 60 Vbeta and 13 Jbeta primers. Using immunoSEQ multiplex PCR, the repertoire was profiled, and TCRdb retains in-frame clones only, with some absent. The sample table includes 60,000 to 80,000 clones. The receptor's source is a man in his forties in good health and CMV-seronegative. The material sequenced was PBMCs. The chain is built from TRBV5-4 and TRBJ2-3; 8 bases line up with TRBD2. CDR3 sequence: CASSSGLAGDTQYF. CDR3 bases: TGTGCCAGCAGCTCCGGACTAGCCGGAGATACGCAGTATTTT.